Sequencing of this T cell receptor (beta chain) was carried out in a study of radiation and T cells in renal cell carcinoma. Noted time point: baseline pretreatment blood. Treatment given: 15 Gy SBRT to primary tumor, nephrectomy 4 weeks later. Method: immunoSEQ multiplex PCR; TCRdb's copy keeps in-frame clones and lacks some. Among 100,000 to 150,000 clones listed, about four fifths were seen once. V lost 0 bases and J lost 5, with 16 bases in between. CDR3 length equals 16 residues. Germline V gene lookup returns CDR1 ENHRY and CDR2 SYGVKD. Sample: blood, taken from a patient whose treatment included radiotherapy and nephrectomy. The receptor was derived from a woman aged 55-69 years with renal cell carcinoma. V gene TRBV10-3 combines with J gene TRBJ2-5, with D perhaps TRBD1 (6 bases). CDR3 nucleotide sequence: TGTGCCATCAGTGAGTCGATTGCTAGACAGGAGGAGACCCAGTACTTC. This translates into CAISESIARQEETQYF.